This TCR beta chain was documented in a study of neurological immune-mediated disorders. Overall study findings and caveats: HTLV-1-associated myelopathy showed the most TCR clonal expansion; multiple sclerosis the least, below healthy controls.

Preparation of the unsorted libraries drew on 2 million PBMCs stored at -80 C. Synthesis of cDNA was performed by 5'RACE using 10-nucleotide random UMIs. In every sequencing run, more than 170 million TCR-beta sequences were generated from 15-18 subjects. TCRdb passed the 5' RACE reads through MiXCR, listing each CDR3 protein once. The table includes tens of thousands of distinct CDR3 sequences, about 9.5% detected once. Trimming pared 6 bases from V and 5 bases from J, leaving 16 bases between. Germline loops: CDR1 ENHRY, CDR2 SYGVKD. The CDR3 has 14 amino acids. This clonotype has a count of ten or more. Its antigen is undetermined.

Sample: PBMCs. The clonotype was recovered from a man between 45 and 60 years old in good health. The V gene is TRBV10-3, the J gene TRBJ2-5, with a possible D match to TRBD2 (6 bases). In DNA form, the CDR3 reads TGTGCCATCAGGGACTCGGCCGGAGGGGAGACCCAGTACTTC. Translated: CAIRDSAGGETQYF.